Following are 18 T cell receptor beta chains from one sample sequenced in a study of regulatory and conventional T cells in RAG deficiency. Assay used: immunoSEQ multiplex PCR; TCRdb lists only in-frame clones, some missing. The table has tens of thousands of clones, approximately 90% seen once. This same sample was also taken into another study, of regulatory T cells. That investigation notes: The primer mix had 52 TRBV and 13 TRBJ primers.

The source material was CD8+ T cells sorted from blood. These receptors all stem from a human donor in good health.

Of note for this clone: One junction end disagrees with the germline gene, perhaps due to a read error. The chain carries TRBV7-3 and TRBJ2-3; D is ambiguous. The CDR3 totals 14 residues. The germline CDR1 and CDR2 sequences are SGHTA and FQGTGA. Written as DNA, the CDR3 is TGTGCCAGCAGCCAGGCCCCATACACAGATGCGCAGTATTTT. It encodes CASSQAPYTDAQYF.

The chain links TRBV7-9 to TRBJ2-1; 11 nucleotides line up with TRBD2. The CDR3 is made up of 15 amino acids. The J segment lost 4 bases and the V segment lost 4 bases, leaving 3 bases of the junction unmatched. CDR1 is SEHNR and CDR2 is FQNEAQ in the germline V gene (reference sequence). In DNA, the CDR3 is TGTGCCAGCAGCTCCATAGCGGGGGGGTACAATGAGCAGTTCTTC. It is translated as CASSSIAGGYNEQFF.

The chain links TRBV27 to TRBJ2-3; 10 positions agree with TRBD2. Trimming took 2 bases from V and 1 from J; bases not matched to a gene: 9. This CDR3 is built from 18 residues. Germline V CDR1 and CDR2: MNHEY, SMNVEV (reference sequence). CDR3 in DNA: TGTGCCAGCAGTTTAGTGCTAGCGGGAGTGGCGGGCACAGATACGCAGTATTTT. It encodes CASSLVLAGVAGTDTQYF.

The chain has TRBV5-4 and TRBJ2-3; 7 nucleotides match TRBD2. V was clipped by 4 bases and J by 1 base; unmatched bases: 6. Germline V lookup: CDR1 SGHNT, CDR2 YYREEE (reference sequence). This CDR3 is 15 amino acids long. CDR3 in amino acids: CASSPWEGRTDTQYF. CDR3 nucleotide sequence: TGTGCCAGCAGCCCCTGGGAGGGGCGCACAGATACGCAGTATTTT. Together with reference TRBV5-4 and TRBJ2-3, the CDR3 gives the full variable domain: ETGVTQSPTHLIKTRGQQVTLRCSSQSGHNTVSWYQQALGQGPQFIFQYYREEENGRGNFPPRFSGLQFPNYSSELNVNALELDDSALYLCASSPWEGRTDTQYFGPGTRLTVL.

The rearrangement links TRBV18 to TRBJ1-4; TRBD1 agrees at 7 bases. The germline CDR1 and CDR2 sequences are KGHSH and LQKENI. V was clipped by 6 bases and J by 7 bases; unmatched bases: 8. The CDR3 consists of 14 residues. The CDR3, as DNA: TGTGCCAGCTCCCCGGGACAGACGCGTGAAAAACTGTTTTTT. Translated: CASSPGQTREKLFF.

The rearrangement joins TRBV28 to TRBJ1-4, with TRBD1 matching over 8 bases. This CDR3 contains 14 residues. CDR1 and CDR2 from the germline V gene are MDHEN and SYDVKM. J was trimmed by 7 bases and V by 6 bases; bases with no gene match: 7. The CDR3 DNA reads TGTGCCAGCAGACTGGACAGGGTTAGTGAAAAACTGTTTTTT. It is translated as CASRLDRVSEKLFF.

The CDR3 DNA reads as TGTGCCAGCAGCCCGGGAGTTAACACCGGGGAGCTGTTTTTT. This codes for CASSPGVNTGELFF. V usage is TRBV7-9 and J usage is TRBJ2-2, with D possibly matching TRBD2 (6 bases). Germline CDR1 SEHNR, CDR2 FQNEAQ (reference sequence). The CDR3 runs to 14 residues. The germline V and J ends were trimmed by 5 bases and 2 bases, with 9 bases remaining between them.

This sequence joins TRBV18 and TRBJ1-1, with TRBD1 identical over 7 bases. This CDR3 is 15 amino acids long. J lost 5 bases, V lost 3 bases, and 9 bases had no gene match. Germline V gives CDR1 KGHSH, CDR2 LQKENI. This CDR3 is CASSPWARGRTEAFF. In nucleotides, the CDR3 is TGTGCCAGCTCACCTTGGGCGAGGGGGCGGACTGAAGCTTTCTTT.

This chain uses TRBV27 with TRBJ1-1; D not certain. V gave up 3 bases and J gave up 1 base, with 6 bases separating them. Germline V gene data show CDR1 as MNHEY and CDR2 as SMNVEV (reference sequence). The CDR3 is made up of 13 amino acids. The CDR3 bases are TGTGCCAGCAGTTTGAGGGAGAACACTGAAGCTTTCTTT. Its translation is CASSLRENTEAFF.

CDR3 amino acids: CASSGTQETQYF. Here the CDR3 DNA reads TGTGCCAGCAGTGGAACCCAAGAGACCCAGTACTTC. The chain has TRBV25-1 and TRBJ2-5; the D is unclear. The CDR3 runs to 12 residues. CDR1 is MGHDK and CDR2 is SYGVNS in the germline V gene. Trimming stripped 4 bases from V and 1 base from J, with 4 bases between.

Here the CDR3 reads CASSPGTGELFF. DNA of the CDR3: TGTGCCAGCAGCCCCGGGACCGGGGAGCTGTTTTTT. This sequence joins TRBV5-5 and TRBJ2-2; D is undetermined. Per germline, CDR1 SGHKS and CDR2 YYEKEE (reference sequence). The CDR3 has 12 residues. V lost 4 bases and J lost 5, with 6 bases in between.

The chain couples TRBV9 to TRBJ2-5; 12 nucleotides line up with TRBD2. V trimming: 0 bases; J trimming: 1 base; junction bases outside the gene matches: 4. In germline, CDR1 is SGDLS, CDR2 YYNGEE. This CDR3 contains 17 residues. The CDR3 region is CASSVGTSGGSQETQYF. CDR3 in DNA: TGTGCCAGCAGCGTAGGTACTAGCGGGGGGTCCCAAGAGACCCAGTACTTC.

The chain couples TRBV10-3 to TRBJ1-2, with 9 bases matching TRBD1. J lost 8 bases, V lost 3 bases, and 10 bases had no gene match. Germline loops: CDR1 ENHRY, CDR2 SYGVKD. The CDR3 contains 15 residues. CDR3 sequence (DNA): TGTGCCATCAGTGACCCAACACAGGGGGCATGGGGCTACACCTTC. Residues: CAISDPTQGAWGYTF.

Of note for this clone: The same CDR3 is also encoded by other DNA sequences in this sample. The J gene is TRBJ1-5, the V gene TRBV19; 7 bases line up with TRBD1. The germline V gene encodes CDR1 LNHDA and CDR2 SQIVND (reference sequence). With V trimmed by 9 bases and J by 6 bases, 11 bases remained unmatched. The CDR3 sequence is 14 residues long. The CDR3 bases are TGTGCCAGCACCGGGGACAGATATTTTCAGCCCCAGCATTTT. Encoded protein: CASTGDRYFQPQHF.

On this clone: Distinct nucleotide sequences in the sample also encode this CDR3. The rearrangement links TRBV5-1 to TRBJ2-5; D tentatively fits TRBD1 or TRBD2 (6 bases each). CDR1 and CDR2 from the germline V gene are SGHRS and YFSETQ. Trimming took 0 bases from V and 5 from J, leaving 8 bases between them. This CDR3 contains 13 residues. The CDR3 nucleotides read TGCGCCAGCAGCTTGGGAGGGGGGGAGACCCAGTACTTC. This codes for CASSLGGGETQYF.

The gene calls are TRBV29-1 and TRBJ2-5; no definite D call. The CDR3 length is 12 residues. Germline-derived CDR1 and CDR2 are SQVTM and ANQGSEA. Trimming left V 7 bases short and J 2 bases short, with 11 bases between. Written as DNA, the CDR3 is TGCAGCGGAGCTTCTGGGCAAGAGACCCAGTACTTC. This gives the protein CSGASGQETQYF.

In this sample, this clone turned up once. The CDR3 reads CASSFTRTRSNTEAFF. As DNA, the CDR3 is TGTGCCAGCAGCTTTACTAGGACTAGATCGAACACTGAAGCTTTCTTT. This chain uses TRBV7-8 with TRBJ1-1, with D unclear. The CDR3 covers 16 residues. The germline CDR1 and CDR2 sequences are SGHVS and FQNEAQ. V shed 3 bases and J shed 1 base, with 15 bases lying between them.

The gene calls are TRBV5-4 and TRBJ1-5; tentative D call: TRBD1 (5 bases). This CDR3 region has 14 residues. Trimming cost V 3 bases and J 5 bases, with 12 bases left between them. From germline, CDR1 is SGHNT and CDR2 YYREEE (reference sequence). CDR3 in amino acids: CASSSGLGDQPQHF. The CDR3 coding sequence is TGTGCCAGCAGCTCGGGACTGGGGGATCAGCCCCAGCATTTT.